These 5 T cell receptor beta chains came from one sample sequenced in a study of early stage breast cancer tumors. Data came from immunoSEQ multiplex PCR; TCRdb stores just in-frame clones and leaves some out. The sample lists 40,000 to 60,000 clones, roughly 73% occurring once. Source material: blood. The receptors were sampled from a person aged 35 to 50 with breast cancer.

The chain joins TRBV2 to TRBJ2-1; D perhaps matches TRBD1 (7 bases). Trimming shortened V by 4 bases and J by 2 bases, and 9 bases separated the two germline ends. Germline CDR1 reads SNHLY; CDR2 reads FYNNEI. There are 14 residues in the CDR3. CDR3 amino acids: CASSGGTAYNEQFF. CDR3 bases: TGTGCCAGCAGTGGCGGGACAGCCTACAATGAGCAGTTCTTC.

This clone was seen only a few times. V usage is TRBV6-1 and J usage is TRBJ2-3, with TRBD2 as a possible D gene (6 bases). V dropped 4 bases and J dropped 3 bases, with 11 bases sitting between them. CDR3 length: 14 amino acids. CDR1 MNHNS and CDR2 SASEGT come from the germline V gene. CDR3 coding DNA: TGTGCCAGCAGTGGACTAGTCGAAACAGATACGCAGTATTTT. Its translation is CASSGLVETDTQYF.

The chain joins TRBV7-9 to TRBJ2-2, with D hard to call. The germline CDR1 and CDR2 sequences are SEHNR and FQNEAQ (reference sequence). CDR3 size: 15 residues. The V gene lost 2 bases and the J gene lost 9 bases, with 16 bases spanning the gap. The CDR3 DNA reads as TGTGCCAGCAGCTTAAGAACAGCATCAAGGTGGGAGCTGTTTTTT. This gives the protein CASSLRTASRWELFF.

The chain carries TRBV2 and TRBJ1-2; TRBD1 agrees at 8 bases. The CDR3 runs to 16 residues. Germline V gives CDR1 SNHLY, CDR2 FYNNEI. V shed 1 base, J shed 6 bases, and the junction held 10 bases outside the gene matches. CDR3 coding DNA: TGTGCCAGCAGTGAAGGGGTGCAGGGGGCAGGGAATGGCTACACCTTC. This sequence encodes CASSEGVQGAGNGYTF.

The chain uses TRBV30 and TRBJ2-3; 10 bases agree with TRBD1. The CDR3 is 14 amino acids. From germline, CDR1 is GTSNPN and CDR2 SVGIG (reference sequence). With 3 bases clipped from V and 6 bases from J, the junction kept 6 bases outside the gene matches. This CDR3 is CAWSKGTGADTQYF. The CDR3 coding sequence is TGTGCCTGGAGCAAAGGGACAGGGGCGGATACGCAGTATTTT.